This is a list of T cell receptor beta chains from one sample in a study of T cell responses to AZD1222 COVID-19 vaccine. Here immunoSEQ multiplex PCR was the method, and the copy in TCRdb shows in-frame clones only, minus some. This sample has about 120,000 clones, with 88% found just once. Sample: peripheral blood, taken on day 0 of AZD1222 vaccination. These TCRs come from an adult in good health. Both conserved end residues are part of each CDR3. Each record gives: D gene, V gene, clone size, CDR3 length, J gene, CDR3 DNA, CDR3 protein. The D gene is left open where the match is weak. Expanded clones are given a class, and other clones once, few, many or no size at all.

d_gene: NA
v_gene: TRBV3-1/TRBV3-2
abundance: NA
len: 12
j_gene: TRBJ1-6
CDR3nt: TGTGCCAGCAGCCAAGACCCATCACCCCTCCACTTT
CDR3aa: CASSQDPSPLHF

d_gene: TRBD1
v_gene: TRBV10-3
abundance: NA
len: 13
j_gene: TRBJ1-1
CDR3nt: TGTGCCACCCGACAGGGTCCACACACTGAAGCTTTCTTT
CDR3aa: CATRQGPHTEAFF

d_gene: NA
v_gene: TRBV12-3/TRBV12-4
abundance: NA
len: 12
j_gene: TRBJ2-2
CDR3nt: TGTGCCAGCAGTGGGGGGTCCGGGGAGCTGTTTTTT
CDR3aa: CASSGGSGELFF

d_gene: NA
v_gene: TRBV14
abundance: NA
len: 15
j_gene: TRBJ1-1
CDR3nt: TGTGCCAGCAGCCGAGCAAAGGCCTTGAACACTGAAGCTTTCTTT
CDR3aa: CASSRAKALNTEAFF

d_gene: TRBD2
v_gene: TRBV10-3
abundance: NA
len: 14
j_gene: TRBJ2-1
CDR3nt: TGTGCCATCAGTGAGTCGGGGGGGTACAATGAGCAGTTCTTC
CDR3aa: CAISESGGYNEQFF

d_gene: NA
v_gene: TRBV9
abundance: NA
len: 14
j_gene: TRBJ1-1
CDR3nt: TGTGCCAGCAGCGTAGCACAAATGAACACTGAAGCTTTCTTT
CDR3aa: CASSVAQMNTEAFF

d_gene: NA
v_gene: TRBV28
abundance: NA
len: 16
j_gene: TRBJ1-6
CDR3nt: TGTGCCAGCAGTTTTCAGGGATTCTCCTATAATTCACCCCTCCACTTT
CDR3aa: CASSFQGFSYNSPLHF

d_gene: NA
v_gene: TRBV19
abundance: NA
len: 13
j_gene: TRBJ2-7
CDR3nt: TGTGCCAGTAGTGCGGGACTCCCCTACGAGCAGTACTTC
CDR3aa: CASSAGLPYEQYF

d_gene: NA
v_gene: TRBV6-5
abundance: NA
len: 15
j_gene: TRBJ1-4
CDR3nt: TGTGCCAGTAGTTACTCAGGGTCACCGCGTGAAAAACTGTTTTTT
CDR3aa: CASSYSGSPREKLFF

d_gene: NA
v_gene: TRBV5-6
abundance: NA
len: 11
j_gene: TRBJ1-2
CDR3nt: TGTGCCAGCAGCTTGGGCTCTGGCTACACCTTC
CDR3aa: CASSLGSGYTF

d_gene: TRBD1
v_gene: TRBV19
abundance: NA
len: 16
j_gene: TRBJ1-5
CDR3nt: TGTGCCAGTACCCCCCCGATCGAGGGGGCAGTCCAGCCCCAGCATTTT
CDR3aa: CASTPPIEGAVQPQHF

d_gene: NA
v_gene: TRBV29-1
abundance: NA
len: 14
j_gene: TRBJ1-5
CDR3nt: TGCAGCGCTACACAGGGTGGAAGCAATCAGCCCCAGCATTTT
CDR3aa: CSATQGGSNQPQHF

d_gene: TRBD2
v_gene: TRBV19
abundance: NA
len: 16
j_gene: TRBJ2-2
CDR3nt: TGTGCCAGTAAAACTAGCGGGGGGCGAATCACCGGGGAGCTGTTTTTT
CDR3aa: CASKTSGGRITGELFF

d_gene: NA
v_gene: TRBV29-1
abundance: NA
len: 14
j_gene: TRBJ1-4
CDR3nt: TGCAGCGTTGTCGGGGGACGGTTTAATGAAAAACTGTTTTTT
CDR3aa: CSVVGGRFNEKLFF

d_gene: NA
v_gene: TRBV21-1
abundance: NA
len: 16
j_gene: TRBJ2-2
CDR3nt: TGTGCCAGCAGCCCTCGGAATCCGGAGAACACCGGGGAGCTGTTTTTT
CDR3aa: CASSPRNPENTGELFF

d_gene: NA
v_gene: TRBV10-2
abundance: NA
len: 15
j_gene: TRBJ2-1
CDR3nt: TGCGCCAGCAGGGCCCTCGAGGGCGGCTACAATGAGCAGTTCTTC
CDR3aa: CASRALEGGYNEQFF

d_gene: TRBD1
v_gene: TRBV25-1
abundance: NA
len: 15
j_gene: TRBJ1-2
CDR3nt: TGTGCCAGCAGTGAACGGAGGGACAGGGGGTTAGGCTACACCTTC
CDR3aa: CASSERRDRGLGYTF

d_gene: NA
v_gene: TRBV2
abundance: NA
len: 14
j_gene: TRBJ2-7
CDR3nt: TGTGCCAGCAGTAACAGCCTCTACCCCTACGAGCAGTACTTC
CDR3aa: CASSNSLYPYEQYF

d_gene: NA
v_gene: TRBV4-1
abundance: NA
len: 12
j_gene: TRBJ1-1
CDR3nt: TGCGCCAGCAGCCGTGCGAACACTGAAGCTTTCTTT
CDR3aa: CASSRANTEAFF

d_gene: NA
v_gene: TRBV5-5
abundance: NA
len: 15
j_gene: TRBJ2-2
CDR3nt: TGTGCCAGCAGCTCACCTACACTGAACACCGGGGAGCTGTTTTTT
CDR3aa: CASSSPTLNTGELFF

d_gene: NA
v_gene: TRBV24-1
abundance: NA
len: 16
j_gene: TRBJ2-5
CDR3nt: TGTGCCACCAGTGACCCCCGCCCGGGGTACCAAGAGACCCAGTACTTC
CDR3aa: CATSDPRPGYQETQYF

d_gene: NA
v_gene: TRBV9
abundance: NA
len: 16
j_gene: TRBJ1-3
CDR3nt: TGTGCCAGCGGAGATGGGGGGAATATAAAAGGAAACACCATATATTTT
CDR3aa: CASGDGGNIKGNTIYF

d_gene: NA
v_gene: TRBV7-2
abundance: once
len: 12
j_gene: TRBJ1-4
CDR3nt: TGTGCCAGCACCAACCCCTGGGAAAAACTGTTTTTT
CDR3aa: CASTNPWEKLFF

d_gene: NA
v_gene: TRBV5-4
abundance: NA
len: 15
j_gene: TRBJ2-2
CDR3nt: TGTGCCAGCAGCTTGGAACGATCTGTGGCTGGGGAGCTGTTTTTT
CDR3aa: CASSLERSVAGELFF

d_gene: NA
v_gene: TRBV4-1
abundance: NA
len: 15
j_gene: TRBJ1-1
CDR3nt: TGCGCCAGCAGCCCCGAAGGACAGCGAAACACTGAAGCTTTCTTT
CDR3aa: CASSPEGQRNTEAFF

d_gene: NA
v_gene: TRBV5-1
abundance: NA
len: 15
j_gene: TRBJ1-5
CDR3nt: TGCGCCAGCAGCTTGGAACCAGCCAGCAATCAGCCCCAGCATTTT
CDR3aa: CASSLEPASNQPQHF

d_gene: NA
v_gene: TRBV28
abundance: NA
len: 14
j_gene: TRBJ1-2
CDR3nt: TGTGCCAGCAGTCTCGGACAGCGAGACTATGGCTACACCTTC
CDR3aa: CASSLGQRDYGYTF

d_gene: NA
v_gene: TRBV28
abundance: few
len: 17
j_gene: TRBJ1-2
CDR3nt: TGTGCCAGCAGTTTATATCGCCGGGACACCTTTAGGTATGGCTACACCTTC
CDR3aa: CASSLYRRDTFRYGYTF

d_gene: TRBD2
v_gene: TRBV18
abundance: NA
len: 13
j_gene: TRBJ2-7
CDR3nt: TGTGCCAGCTCACCACCGGGGGAGGGAGAGCAGTACTTC
CDR3aa: CASSPPGEGEQYF

d_gene: NA
v_gene: TRBV6-5
abundance: NA
len: 12
j_gene: TRBJ2-1
CDR3nt: TGTGCCAGCAGAGACGTCTACAATGAGCAGTTCTTC
CDR3aa: CASRDVYNEQFF

d_gene: NA
v_gene: TRBV29-1
abundance: NA
len: 13
j_gene: TRBJ1-1
CDR3nt: TGCAGCGTTGTGGTGGTTATGAACACTGAAGCTTTCTTT
CDR3aa: CSVVVVMNTEAFF

d_gene: TRBD1
v_gene: TRBV2
abundance: NA
len: 15
j_gene: TRBJ1-3
CDR3nt: TGTGCCAGCAGCCCCCATTCTACAGGGGGGAACACCATATATTTT
CDR3aa: CASSPHSTGGNTIYF

d_gene: NA
v_gene: TRBV29-1
abundance: NA
len: 12
j_gene: TRBJ2-5
CDR3nt: TGCAGCTTTGTCCGACAGCAAGAGACCCAGTACTTC
CDR3aa: CSFVRQQETQYF

d_gene: NA
v_gene: TRBV2
abundance: few
len: 12
j_gene: TRBJ1-2
CDR3nt: TGTGCCAGCAAGGGAGCTAACTATGGCTACACCTTC
CDR3aa: CASKGANYGYTF

d_gene: NA
v_gene: TRBV5-1
abundance: NA
len: 15
j_gene: TRBJ2-7
CDR3nt: TGCGCCAGCAGCTTGGAGTGGGGCCCCGGACACGAGCAGTACTTC
CDR3aa: CASSLEWGPGHEQYF

d_gene: NA
v_gene: TRBV6-5
abundance: NA
len: 11
j_gene: TRBJ1-2
CDR3nt: TGTGCCACCAACAGGGTACGGGGCTACACCTTC
CDR3aa: CATNRVRGYTF

d_gene: NA
v_gene: TRBV11-2
abundance: NA
len: 18
j_gene: TRBJ1-4
CDR3nt: TGTGCCAGCAGCTTAGTTTCGGCCAGGGGACCTTCCGGGGAAAAACTGTTTTTT
CDR3aa: CASSLVSARGPSGEKLFF

d_gene: NA
v_gene: TRBV9
abundance: NA
len: 15
j_gene: TRBJ2-2
CDR3nt: TGTGCCAGCAAGGTCGGCTTCTTTGATACCGGGGAGCTGTTTTTT
CDR3aa: CASKVGFFDTGELFF

d_gene: NA
v_gene: TRBV4-1
abundance: once
len: 14
j_gene: TRBJ1-1
CDR3nt: TGCGCCAGCAGCCAAGAGCTGGGGTGGACTGAAGCTTTCTTT
CDR3aa: CASSQELGWTEAFF

d_gene: NA
v_gene: TRBV6-2/TRBV6-3
abundance: once
len: 17
j_gene: TRBJ1-4
CDR3nt: TGTGCCAGCAGTTACTCGCATACAGGGATCAAGAATGAAAAACTGTTTTTT
CDR3aa: CASSYSHTGIKNEKLFF

d_gene: NA
v_gene: TRBV7-2
abundance: NA
len: 12
j_gene: TRBJ2-7
CDR3nt: TGTGCCAGCAGCTATGGAGAGGGCGAGCAGTACTTC
CDR3aa: CASSYGEGEQYF

d_gene: NA
v_gene: TRBV18
abundance: NA
len: 14
j_gene: TRBJ2-7
CDR3nt: TGTGCCAGCTCACCCGACGGGGGCCGCTACGAGCAGTACTTC
CDR3aa: CASSPDGGRYEQYF

d_gene: TRBD2
v_gene: TRBV9
abundance: NA
len: 15
j_gene: TRBJ2-7
CDR3nt: TGTGCCAGCAGCGTAGCAGCGGGGGGCTCCTACGAGCAGTACTTC
CDR3aa: CASSVAAGGSYEQYF

d_gene: TRBD2
v_gene: TRBV3-1/TRBV3-2
abundance: NA
len: 16
j_gene: TRBJ2-7
CDR3nt: TGTGCCAGCAGCTCCTGGACTAGCGGGGGGCCGGGGGAGCAGTACTTC
CDR3aa: CASSSWTSGGPGEQYF

d_gene: NA
v_gene: TRBV25-1
abundance: few
len: 14
j_gene: TRBJ2-3
CDR3nt: TGTGCCAGCAGTGAACTAGGAAGCACAGATACGCAGTATTTT
CDR3aa: CASSELGSTDTQYF

d_gene: NA
v_gene: TRBV5-4
abundance: NA
len: 15
j_gene: TRBJ1-1
CDR3nt: TGTGCCAGCAGTACCCCTATGGAGGGCAACACTGAAGCTTTCTTT
CDR3aa: CASSTPMEGNTEAFF

d_gene: TRBD1
v_gene: TRBV3-1/TRBV3-2
abundance: NA
len: 17
j_gene: TRBJ1-1
CDR3nt: TGTGCCAGCAGCCACTCAGACAGGGGATGGTCGGGTACTGAAGCTTTCTTT
CDR3aa: CASSHSDRGWSGTEAFF